This TCR beta chain was documented in a study of cytomegalovirus exposure and HLA in healthy donors. Study overall: For the 300 to 450 genotyped donors, about 81% fell within the Caucasian-associated ancestry cluster. Overall study findings and caveats: A likely sequencing artifact accounted for one observed cluster of highly shared sequence variants. Rarity characterized most TCR sequences, yet some public TCRs appeared in many donors.

The CDR3 spans 18 residues. In germline, CDR1 is MNHNS, CDR2 SASEGT. Trimming left V 3 bases short and J 2 bases short, with 20 bases between. In the PCR, 60 Vbeta and 13 Jbeta primers were used. Original data processing: An analysis that came later counted 70 million to 100 million unique TCR beta chains, around 10 million shared. TCRdb's table, derived via immunoSEQ multiplex PCR, lists solely in-frame clones and lacks some. The V and J calls and clone size are taken from that table; D and trimming were inferred from the DNA. The table lists 150,000 to 200,000 clones. For this clone: Its target is unknown.

This TCR came from a man aged 30-40 years in good health and CMV-seronegative. Sequences were obtained from PBMCs. The genes are TRBV6-1 and TRBJ1-5; TRBD1 might be the D (5 bases). CDR3 loop: CASSERQGLGFGNQPQHF. CDR3 sequence (DNA): TGTGCCAGCAGTGAGAGGCAGGGCCTCGGGTTCGGCAATCAGCCCCAGCATTTT.